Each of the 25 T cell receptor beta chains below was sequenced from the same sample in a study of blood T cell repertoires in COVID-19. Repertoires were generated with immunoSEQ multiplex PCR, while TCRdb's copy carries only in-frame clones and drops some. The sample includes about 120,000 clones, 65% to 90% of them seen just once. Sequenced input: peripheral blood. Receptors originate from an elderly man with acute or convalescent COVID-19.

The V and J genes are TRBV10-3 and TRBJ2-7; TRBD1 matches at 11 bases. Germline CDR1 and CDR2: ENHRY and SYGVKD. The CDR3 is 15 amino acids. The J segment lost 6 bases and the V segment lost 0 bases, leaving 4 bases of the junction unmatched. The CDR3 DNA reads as TGTGCCATCAGTGAGTCCGGGACAGGGGGACTCGAGCAGTACTTC. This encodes CAISESGTGGLEQYF.

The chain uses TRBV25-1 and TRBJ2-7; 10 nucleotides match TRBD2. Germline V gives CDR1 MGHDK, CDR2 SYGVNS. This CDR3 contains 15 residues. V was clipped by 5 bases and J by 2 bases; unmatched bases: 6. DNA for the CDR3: TGTGCCAGCAGTAACGGAGCGGGAGGGCCCTACGAGCAGTACTTC. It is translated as CASSNGAGGPYEQYF.

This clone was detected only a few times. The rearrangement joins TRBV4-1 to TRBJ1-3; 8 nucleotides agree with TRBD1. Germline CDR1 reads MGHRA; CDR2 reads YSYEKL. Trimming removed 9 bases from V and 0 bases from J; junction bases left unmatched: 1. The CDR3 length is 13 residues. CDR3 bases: TGCGCCAGTGGGACAGGCTCTGGAAACACCATATATTTT. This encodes CASGTGSGNTIYF.

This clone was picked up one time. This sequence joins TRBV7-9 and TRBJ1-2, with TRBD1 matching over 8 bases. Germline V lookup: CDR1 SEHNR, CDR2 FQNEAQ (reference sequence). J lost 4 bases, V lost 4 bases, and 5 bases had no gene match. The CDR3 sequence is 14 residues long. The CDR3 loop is CASSSDRVGYGYTF. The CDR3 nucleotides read TGTGCCAGCAGCTCGGACAGGGTCGGCTATGGCTACACCTTC.

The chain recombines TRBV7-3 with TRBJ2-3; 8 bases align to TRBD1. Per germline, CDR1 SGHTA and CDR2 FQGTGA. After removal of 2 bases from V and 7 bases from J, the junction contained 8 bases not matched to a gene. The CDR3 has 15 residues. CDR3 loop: CASSLQGALGYTQYF. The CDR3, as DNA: TGTGCCAGCAGCTTACAGGGGGCCCTGGGCTATACGCAGTATTTT.

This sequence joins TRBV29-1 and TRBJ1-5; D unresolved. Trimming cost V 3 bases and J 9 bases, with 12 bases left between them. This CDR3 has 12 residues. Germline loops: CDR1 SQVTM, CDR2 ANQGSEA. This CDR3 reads CSVENGLLPQHF. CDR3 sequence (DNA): TGCAGCGTTGAGAACGGACTTTTGCCCCAGCATTTT.

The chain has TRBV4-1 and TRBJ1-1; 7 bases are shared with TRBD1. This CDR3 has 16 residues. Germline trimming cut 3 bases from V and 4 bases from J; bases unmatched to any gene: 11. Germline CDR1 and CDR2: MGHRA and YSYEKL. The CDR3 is CASSQMYRGGSTEAFF. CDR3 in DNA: TGCGCCAGCAGCCAGATGTACAGGGGTGGGAGCACTGAAGCTTTCTTT.

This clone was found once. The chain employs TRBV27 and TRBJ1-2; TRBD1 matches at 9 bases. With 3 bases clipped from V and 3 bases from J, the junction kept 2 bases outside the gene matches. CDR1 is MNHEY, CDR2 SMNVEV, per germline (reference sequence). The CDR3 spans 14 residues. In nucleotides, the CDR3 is TGTGCCAGCAGTTTGGGGACAGGGTACTATGGCTACACCTTC. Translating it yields CASSLGTGYYGYTF.

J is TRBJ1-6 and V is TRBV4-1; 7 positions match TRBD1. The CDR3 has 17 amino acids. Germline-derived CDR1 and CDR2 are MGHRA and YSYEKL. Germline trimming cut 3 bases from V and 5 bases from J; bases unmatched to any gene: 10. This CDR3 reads CASSQPPGGIDNSPLHF. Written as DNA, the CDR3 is TGCGCCAGCAGCCAGCCTCCAGGGGGAATCGATAATTCACCCCTCCACTTT.

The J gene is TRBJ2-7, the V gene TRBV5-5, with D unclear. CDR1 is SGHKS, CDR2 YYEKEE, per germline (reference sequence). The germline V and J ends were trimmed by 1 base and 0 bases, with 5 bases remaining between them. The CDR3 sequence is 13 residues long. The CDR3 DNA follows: TGTGCCAGCAGCTTGCCTAGCTCCTACGAGCAGTACTTC. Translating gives CASSLPSSYEQYF.

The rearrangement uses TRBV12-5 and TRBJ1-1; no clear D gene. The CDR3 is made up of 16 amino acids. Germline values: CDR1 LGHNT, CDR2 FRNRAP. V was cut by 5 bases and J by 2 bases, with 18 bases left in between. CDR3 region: CASGLSLGSTNTEAFF. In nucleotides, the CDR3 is TGTGCTAGTGGTCTCTCCCTCGGGTCAACAAACACTGAAGCTTTCTTT.

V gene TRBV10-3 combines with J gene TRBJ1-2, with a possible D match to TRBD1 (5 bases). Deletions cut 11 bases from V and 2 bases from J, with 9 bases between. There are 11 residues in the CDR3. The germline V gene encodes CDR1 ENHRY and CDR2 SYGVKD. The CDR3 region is CASGGNYGYTF. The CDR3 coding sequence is TGTGCCTCGGGGGGGAACTATGGCTACACCTTC.

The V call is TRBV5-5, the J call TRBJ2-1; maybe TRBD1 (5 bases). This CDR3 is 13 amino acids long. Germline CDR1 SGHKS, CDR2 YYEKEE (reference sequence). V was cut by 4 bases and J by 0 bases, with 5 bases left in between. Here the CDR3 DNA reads TGTGCCAGCAGCACAGGCTCCTACAATGAGCAGTTCTTC. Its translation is CASSTGSYNEQFF.

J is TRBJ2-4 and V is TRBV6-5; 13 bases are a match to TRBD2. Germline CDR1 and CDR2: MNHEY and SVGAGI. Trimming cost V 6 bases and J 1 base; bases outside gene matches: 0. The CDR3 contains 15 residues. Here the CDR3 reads CASRGLAGAKNIQYF. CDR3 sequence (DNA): TGTGCCAGCAGGGGACTAGCGGGGGCCAAAAACATTCAGTACTTC.

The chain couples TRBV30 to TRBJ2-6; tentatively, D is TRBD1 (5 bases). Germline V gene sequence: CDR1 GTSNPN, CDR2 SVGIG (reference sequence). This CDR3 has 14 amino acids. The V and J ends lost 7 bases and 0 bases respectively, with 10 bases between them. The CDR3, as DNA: TGTGCCTTGTCCAGGGCCTCTGGGGCCAACGTCCTGACTTTC. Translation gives CALSRASGANVLTF.

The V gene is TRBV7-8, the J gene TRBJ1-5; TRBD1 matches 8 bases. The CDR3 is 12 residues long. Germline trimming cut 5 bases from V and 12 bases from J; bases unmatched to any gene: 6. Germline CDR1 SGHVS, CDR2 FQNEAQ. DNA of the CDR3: TGTGCCAGCAGCCACGGACAGGGTCGCCAGCATTTT. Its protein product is CASSHGQGRQHF.

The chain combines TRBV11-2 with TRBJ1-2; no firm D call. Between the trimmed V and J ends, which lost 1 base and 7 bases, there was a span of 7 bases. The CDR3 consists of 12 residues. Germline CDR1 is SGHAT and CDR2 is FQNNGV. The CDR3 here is CASSLVLGGYTF. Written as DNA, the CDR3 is TGTGCCAGCAGCTTAGTACTTGGTGGCTACACCTTC.

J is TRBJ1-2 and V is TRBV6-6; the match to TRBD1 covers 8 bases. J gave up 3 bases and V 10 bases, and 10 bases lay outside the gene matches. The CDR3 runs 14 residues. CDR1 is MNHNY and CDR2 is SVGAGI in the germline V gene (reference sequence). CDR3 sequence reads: CATYATGAYYGYTF. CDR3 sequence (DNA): TGTGCCACCTACGCGACAGGGGCCTACTATGGCTACACCTTC.

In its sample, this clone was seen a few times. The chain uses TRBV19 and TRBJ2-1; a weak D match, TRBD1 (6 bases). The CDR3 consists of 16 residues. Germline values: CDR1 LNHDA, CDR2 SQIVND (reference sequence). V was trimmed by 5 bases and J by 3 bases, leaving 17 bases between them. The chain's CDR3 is CASSVRQASLYNEQFF. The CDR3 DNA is TGTGCCAGTAGTGTCCGACAGGCGTCCCTCTACAATGAGCAGTTCTTC.

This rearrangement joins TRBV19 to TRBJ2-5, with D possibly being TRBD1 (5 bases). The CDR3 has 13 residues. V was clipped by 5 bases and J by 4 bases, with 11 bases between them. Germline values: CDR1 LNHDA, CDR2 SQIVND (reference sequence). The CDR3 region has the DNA TGTGCCAGTAGTCCTAATACAGGAGAGACCCAGTACTTC. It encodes CASSPNTGETQYF. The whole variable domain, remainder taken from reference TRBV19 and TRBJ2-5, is DGGITQSPKYLFRKEGQNVTLSCEQNLNHDAMYWYRQDPGQGLRLIYYSQIVNDFQKGDIAEGYSVSREKKESFPLTVTSAQKNPTAFYLCASSPNTGETQYFGPGTRLLVL.

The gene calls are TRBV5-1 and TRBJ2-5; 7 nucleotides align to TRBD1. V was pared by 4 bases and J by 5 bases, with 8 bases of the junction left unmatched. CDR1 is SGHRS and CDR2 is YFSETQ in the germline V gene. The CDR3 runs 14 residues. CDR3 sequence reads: CASSPPTGMETQYF. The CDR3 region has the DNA TGCGCCAGCAGCCCCCCGACAGGGATGGAGACCCAGTACTTC.

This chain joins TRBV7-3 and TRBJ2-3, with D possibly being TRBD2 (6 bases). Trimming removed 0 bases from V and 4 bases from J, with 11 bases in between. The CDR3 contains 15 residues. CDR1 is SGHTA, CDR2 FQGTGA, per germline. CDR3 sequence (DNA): TGTGCCAGCAGCTTAACGTTGCTAGCGTCAGATACGCAGTATTTT. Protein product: CASSLTLLASDTQYF.

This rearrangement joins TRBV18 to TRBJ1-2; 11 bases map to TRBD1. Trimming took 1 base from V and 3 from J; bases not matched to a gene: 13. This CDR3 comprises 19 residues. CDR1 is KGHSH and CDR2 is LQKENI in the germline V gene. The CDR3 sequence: CASSPLNSGTGGMDYGYTF. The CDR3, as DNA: TGTGCCAGCTCACCACTTAATTCCGGGACAGGGGGTATGGACTATGGCTACACCTTC. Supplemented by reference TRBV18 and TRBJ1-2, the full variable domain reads NAGVMQNPRHLVRRRGQEARLRCSPMKGHSHVYWYRQLPEEGLKFMVYLQKENIIDESGMPKERFSAEFPKEGPSILRIQQVVRGDSAAYFCASSPLNSGTGGMDYGYTFGSGTRLTVV.

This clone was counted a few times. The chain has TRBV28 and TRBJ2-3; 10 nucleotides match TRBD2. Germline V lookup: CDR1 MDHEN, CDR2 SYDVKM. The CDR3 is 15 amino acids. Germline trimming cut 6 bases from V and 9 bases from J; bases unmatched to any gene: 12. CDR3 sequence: CASSLRLAGEVTQYF. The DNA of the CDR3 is TGTGCCAGCAGCCTACGGCTAGCGGGAGAAGTCACGCAGTATTTT.

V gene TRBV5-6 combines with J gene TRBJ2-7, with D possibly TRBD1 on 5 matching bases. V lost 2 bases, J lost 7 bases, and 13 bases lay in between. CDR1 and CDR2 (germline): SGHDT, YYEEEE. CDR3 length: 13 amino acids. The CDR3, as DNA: TGTGCCAGCAGCTTAACCAGGGCGTGGGAGCAGTACTTC. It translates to CASSLTRAWEQYF. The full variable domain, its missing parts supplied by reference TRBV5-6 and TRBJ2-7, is DAGVTQSPTHLIKTRGQQVTLRCSPKSGHDTVSWYQQALGQGPQFIFQYYEEEERQRGNFPDRFSGHQFPNYSSELNVNALLLGDSALYLCASSLTRAWEQYFGPGTRLTVT.